This T cell receptor beta chain originates from a study of cytomegalovirus exposure and HLA in healthy donors. Study summary: Out of approximately 170 million T cells, an earlier analysis found fewer than 140 million unique TCR beta sequences in total.

Looked up from germline, CDR1 is MDHEN and CDR2 is SYDVKM. The CDR3 spans 13 residues. V shed 2 bases and J shed 4 bases, with 8 bases lying between them. Comments on this clone: As yet, its antigen is unknown.

General study points: In a later analysis, the majority of CMV-associated beta chains seemingly showed HLA restriction.

The PCR made use of 60 Vbeta and 13 Jbeta primers. This table comes from immunoSEQ multiplex PCR, and its TCRdb copy is limited to in-frame clones, with some not included. This table lists 150,000 to 200,000 clones. J is TRBJ1-2 and V is TRBV28, with a possible D match to TRBD1 (5 bases). The sequencing input was PBMCs. This clonotype was sampled from a man under 40 in good health and CMV-seronegative. The CDR3 loop reads CASSLGAVYGYTF. Written as DNA, the CDR3 is TGTGCCAGCAGTTTAGGGGCAGTCTATGGCTACACCTTC.